These 5 T cell receptor beta chains originate from one sample sequenced in a study of naive and memory T cell subsets. Both TRBC1 and TRBC2 were covered by a beta constant-region primer of two equimolar oligonucleotides. TCRdb re-derived calls from the UMI-ligation and nested PCR reads in MiXCR, one entry per CDR3 protein. The data hold 100,000 or so distinct CDR3 sequences, with 6% to 7.5% observed a single time. Sequenced input: central memory CD4+ T cells from blood. These TCRs come from a human donor in good health.

This clonotype has at least ten counts. This chain joins TRBV14 and TRBJ2-3; D unresolved. The CDR3 length is 13 residues. The V end lost 1 base, the J end lost 7 bases, and 9 bases lay between the germline ends. Looked up from germline, CDR1 is SGHDN and CDR2 is FVKESK. CDR3 region: CASSQVPRNTQYF. The CDR3 DNA follows: TGTGCCAGCAGCCAAGTCCCGCGAAATACGCAGTATTTT. Drawing the rest from reference TRBV14 and TRBJ2-3, the complete variable domain is EAGVTQFPSHSVIEKGQTVTLRCDPISGHDNLYWYRRVMGKEIKFLLHFVKESKQDESGMPNNRFLAERTGGTYSTLKVQPAELEDSGVYFCASSQVPRNTQYFGPGTRLTVL.

The rearrangement joins TRBV18 to TRBJ2-1; the D gene could be TRBD1 or TRBD2 (5 bases each). V dropped 3 bases and J dropped 6 bases, with 12 bases sitting between them. The CDR3 totals 14 residues. Germline CDR1 KGHSH, CDR2 LQKENI. In DNA form, the CDR3 reads TGTGCCAGCTCACCTTCCACAGGAGGCAATGAGCAGTTCTTC. Protein sequence: CASSPSTGGNEQFF.

This clonotype was counted many times. The chain joins TRBV28 to TRBJ1-6, with no clear D. This CDR3 comprises 17 residues. Germline V CDR1 and CDR2: MDHEN, SYDVKM. Trimming took off 7 bases at V and 0 bases at J, with 16 bases between the two ends. CDR3 region: CASNGREYSSYNSPLHF. DNA of the CDR3: TGTGCCAGCAACGGGAGGGAGTATAGCTCCTATAATTCACCCCTCCACTTT.

This clonotype has a count of ten or more. The V call is TRBV14, the J call TRBJ1-2; D perhaps matches TRBD1 (6 bases). V lost 3 bases and J 8 bases, leaving 10 bases between the germline ends. The germline V gene has CDR1 SGHDN and CDR2 FVKESK. The CDR3 has 12 amino acids. CDR3 loop: CASSQGAKGYTF. DNA for the CDR3: TGTGCCAGCAGCCAGGGGGCAAAGGGCTACACCTTC.

Ten or more counts support this clonotype. The chain joins TRBV6-6 to TRBJ2-3; D is possibly TRBD1 (5 bases). Looked up from germline, CDR1 is MNHNY and CDR2 is SVGAGI (reference sequence). Trimming left V 8 bases short and J 3 bases short, with 12 bases between. This CDR3 comprises 13 residues. CDR3: CASEKGDTDTQYF. For the CDR3, the DNA is TGTGCCAGCGAGAAAGGGGATACAGATACGCAGTATTTT.